This entry features one TCR beta chain sequence. In its sample, this clonotype was seen many times. Which antigen it targets is not known. Base qualities were left out, and no much larger clone turns up one base away. The data stem from a study of T cells in Graves' hyperthyroidism and ophthalmopathy (dated by TCRdb to the late 2010s). With regard to the full study: Peripheral blood was collected at initial diagnosis, before any treatment. Prospective prediction of ophthalmopathy was tested in an independent validation cohort of about 19 hyperthyroidism patients and roughly 16 patients who later progressed to ophthalmopathy. The paper describes TCR Vbeta CDR3 sequencing of more than 120 peripheral blood samples, made up of roughly 40 ophthalmopathy patients, approximately 76 hyperthyroidism patients and 17 progressor patients. A discovery cohort of approximately 97 patients, roughly 43 with Graves' ophthalmopathy and 55 to 65 with stable Graves' hyperthyroidism, was used to find distinguishing TCR V-J signatures. The 100 or so discovery patients were divided at random into training and test sets in a 7:3 ratio. After sampling, hyperthyroidism patients received methimazole starting at 30 mg daily, and ophthalmopathy patients received high-dose intravenous methylprednisolone. The study also compared thyroid tissue and blood T-cell repertoires from roughly six Graves' hyperthyroidism patients.

The CDR3 goes from the cysteine to the phenylalanine over 16 residues. Just the 48-base CDR3 DNA is kept, in frame starting at base 1. Trimming accounts for 3 bases at V and 7 bases at J, while the number of junction bases matched to no gene is 11. From a lookup of the germline V gene (reference sequence), CDR1 and CDR2 are SGHNT and YYREEE. TCR beta CDR3 regions were amplified from RNA transcripts. For the first round of RT-PCR on the TCR CDR3, the HTBI primer set was used together with the Qiagen OneStep RT-PCR kit. The libraries were constructed in a second round of multiplex PCR and then size-selected and purified. The libraries were sequenced on an Illumina HiSeq2000 using paired-end 100 bp reads. Under the source paper's analysis protocol: SOAPnuke was used to process the raw data, removing reads that contained adapters or uncalled bases, had a mean Phred below 15, or lacked an exact match to the constant primer or identifier. High-quality paired reads were merged with COPE v1.2.5, and unique nucleotide sequences were defined as clonotypes. Clonotypes were aligned to IMGT TRBV, TRBD and TRBJ reference segments using MiTCR v1.1. The analysis was restricted to V-J combinations with a frequency above 0.0001, which together covered around 99% of the repertoires. The TCS score was defined as F50 (clonal expansion) divided by E x V (chaos), with BLOSUM62-based TCRdist calculated between CDR3 peptides within each V-J. Welch's t-statistics and random forest reduced 450 to 600 V-J features to 13, which were used in a naive Bayes classifier (R e1071). Starting from the raw public reads, TCRdb applied fastp trimming at Q25, assembled clones with MiXCR and retained in-frame beta chains. Rows are combined by CDR3 protein, so each entry shows the most common genes and DNA. These V and J calls originate from TCRdb's pipeline instead of the authors' own analysis. The sample contains some 500,000 distinct CDR3 sequences, about an eighth of them found a single time. Clones ranked in the top ten supply 15% to 20% of the sample.

Graves' hyperthyroidism was defined as stable when no progression to ophthalmopathy occurred over 18 months of follow-up. Hyperthyroidism patients were aged 18 to 65 years and newly diagnosed, with disease duration of less than 2 months. The study excluded patients with uncontrolled infections, other autoimmune diseases, pregnancy or lactation. Diagnoses relied on clinical symptoms, serum thyroxine and TRAb, thyroid ultrasound and orbital computed tomography. Ficoll-Paque density gradient centrifugation was used to isolate PBMCs from around 10 ml of fresh peripheral blood. Total RNA was extracted using Trizol reagent, and RNA quality was assessed on an Agilent 2100 Bioanalyzer. Overall study results and their limits: Most expanded thyroid clonotypes (frequency above 0.001) were also found in blood, which suggests that blood repertoires may mirror thyroid immune responses. A model built on a 13 V-J signature distinguished ophthalmopathy from stable hyperthyroidism, reaching 85% to 90% sensitivity and 81% to 83% specificity in cross-validation and 80%/75% in testing. In validation, the model predicted progression to ophthalmopathy a median of around 6.5 months before onset, with approximately 71% sensitivity and 72.22% specificity. Sample size was not statistically predetermined, and blinding of investigators to group allocation was not performed.

The chain joins TRBV5-4 to TRBJ2-2; 8 middle bases align to TRBD2. This clonotype originated in a woman between 18 and 29 years old with Graves' hyperthyroidism. Material for sequencing was blood. For the CDR3, the sequence is CASSSPISGKGGELFF. The DNA sequence is TGTGCCAGCAGCTCACCTATTAGCGGGAAGGGCGGGGAGCTGTTTTTT.